This is a list of T cell receptor beta chains from one sample in a study of early stage breast cancer tumors. Sequencing used immunoSEQ multiplex PCR; TCRdb keeps in-frame clones, though not all of them. This table has tens of thousands of clones, approximately 79% appearing once. Sequenced material: blood. Receptors were obtained from a person between 55 and 69 years old with breast cancer. Both conserved end residues are part of each CDR3. The order of the fields is D gene, V gene, clone size, J gene, CDR3 DNA, CDR3 protein. A D gene is named only where the DNA matches it firmly. For some rows the clone size is stated as once, few or many, or as a class when expanded; others skip it.

TRBD2	TRBV4-2	NA	TRBJ2-5	TGTGCCAGCAGCCTCGGGACTAGCGGACAAGAGACCCAGTACTTC	CASSLGTSGQETQYF
TRBD1	TRBV5-6	NA	TRBJ2-7	TGTGCCAGCAGCTTGTTCTACGGGACAGGGGTAAGGGAGCAGTACTTC	CASSLFYGTGVREQYF
TRBD1	TRBV10-2	NA	TRBJ1-1	TGCGCCAGCAGCTCCGGGACAGGGACTGAAGCTTTCTTT	CASSSGTGTEAFF
TRBD1	TRBV5-4	once	TRBJ2-2	TGTGCCAGCAGCTTGGGGGGTCCAGGGGGCGGGGAGCTGTTTTTT	CASSLGGPGGGELFF
NA	TRBV10-3	few	TRBJ1-1	TGTGCCATCAAGCGGGTGCGGAACACTGAAGCTTTCTTT	CAIKRVRNTEAFF
NA	TRBV4-1	NA	TRBJ1-2	TGCGCCAGCAGCCAAGAGGGGTGGGATGGCTACACCTTC	CASSQEGWDGYTF
TRBD1	TRBV2	NA	TRBJ1-5	TGTGCCAGCAGTGGACAGGGGCTTAATCAGCCCCAGCATTTT	CASSGQGLNQPQHF
NA	TRBV6-6	NA	TRBJ2-5	TGTGCCAGCAGCGACCCCGTGCCTCAAGAGACCCAGTACTTC	CASSDPVPQETQYF
NA	TRBV7-3	NA	TRBJ2-1	TGTGCCAGCAGCCCGCCAGGGAGCTCCTACAATGAGCAGTTCTTC	CASSPPGSSYNEQFF
NA	TRBV11-2	NA	TRBJ2-1	TGTGCCAGCAGCCACGTGAGGGGGGGCCGTGAGCAGTTCTTC	CASSHVRGGREQFF
TRBD1	TRBV28	once	TRBJ1-4	TGTGCCAGCAGTTCCCCTCGGGACAGGGGAGCTAATGAAAAACTGTTTTTT	CASSSPRDRGANEKLFF
NA	TRBV7-2	NA	TRBJ2-1	TGTGCCACTAACCCCGGAACAGCCGGAGGGCGGCAGTTCTTC	CATNPGTAGGRQFF
TRBD1	TRBV7-3	NA	TRBJ1-1	TGTGCCAGCAGCCGCAGGGACAGGGGGCTGGGGAACACTGAAGCTTTCTTT	CASSRRDRGLGNTEAFF
TRBD1	TRBV28	NA	TRBJ2-3	TGTGCCAGCAGCTCAGGGGGCGGCACAGATACGCAGTATTTT	CASSSGGGTDTQYF
NA	TRBV7-6	once	TRBJ1-1	TGTGCCAGCAGCTCACTCCACCCAGGGGACACTGAAGCTTTCTTT	CASSSLHPGDTEAFF
NA	TRBV21-1	once	TRBJ1-2	TGTGCCAGCAGCAATGAGGAGGAGAAGTTATATGGCTACACCTTC	CASSNEEEKLYGYTF
TRBD1	TRBV6-6	NA	TRBJ1-2	TGTGCCAGCAGTACCACAGGGGGGACCGGAGGCTACACCTTC	CASSTTGGTGGYTF
TRBD2	TRBV7-6	NA	TRBJ2-3	TGTGCCAGCAGCTCTTGGACTAGCGGCTTCACAGATACGCAGTATTTT	CASSSWTSGFTDTQYF
TRBD2	TRBV5-1	NA	TRBJ2-7	TGCGCCAGCAGCTGGGGGTCGACTAGCAGATACGAGCAGTACTTC	CASSWGSTSRYEQYF
TRBD1	TRBV28	NA	TRBJ1-2	TGTGCCAGCAGCCTGACAGGGGACTATGGCTACACCTTC	CASSLTGDYGYTF
NA	TRBV30	NA	TRBJ2-5	TGTGCCTGGAGCGCCCCAGAGACCCAGTACTTC	CAWSAPETQYF
NA	TRBV21-1	NA	TRBJ2-7	TGTGCCAGCAGCAAACCCTTCCGAACGGAGGACTACGAGCAGTACTTC	CASSKPFRTEDYEQYF
NA	TRBV4-1	NA	TRBJ2-3	TGCGCCAGCAGCCAAGATGTCACCCCAGATACGCAGTATTTT	CASSQDVTPDTQYF
TRBD2	TRBV7-9	NA	TRBJ2-7	TGTGCCAGCAGGGTGCGGCGGGAGGGCCTAGGGGTGCAGTACTTC	CASRVRREGLGVQYF
NA	TRBV2	NA	TRBJ2-6	TGTGCCAGCAAGGGGGGGCTGGACATATCCCGCTCTGGGGCCAACGTCCTGACTTTC	CASKGGLDISRSGANVLTF
TRBD1	TRBV30	once	TRBJ2-5	TGTGCCTGGGAGGGCCAGGGGGCAGGTACCCAGTACTTC	CAWEGQGAGTQYF
NA	TRBV4-1	NA	TRBJ1-2	TGCGCCAGCAGCCAAGGTAGGAGTACCTCCTACGGCTACACCTTC	CASSQGRSTSYGYTF
NA	TRBV7-9	few	TRBJ2-7	TGTGCCAGCAGCCCGCGGACTATGTACGAGCAGTACTTC	CASSPRTMYEQYF
TRBD1	TRBV2	few	TRBJ1-6	TGTGCCAGCAGTGAGTTGGACAGGGACGATTCACCCCTCCACTTT	CASSELDRDDSPLHF
NA	TRBV7-8	NA	TRBJ2-7	TGTGCCAGCAGCTTAGGAGTCCAAGACTACGAGCAGTACTTC	CASSLGVQDYEQYF
NA	TRBV10-3	NA	TRBJ2-7	TGTGCCATCAGTGAGTCGGGCGGCTACGAGCAGTACTTC	CAISESGGYEQYF
NA	TRBV30	NA	TRBJ1-6	TGTGCCTGGACCGGCAGGGGAAATTCACCCCTCCACTTT	CAWTGRGNSPLHF
NA	TRBV29-1	NA	TRBJ2-1	TGCAGCTGTTACCGGACAACGTACAATGAGCAGTTCTTC	CSCYRTTYNEQFF
TRBD1	TRBV30	few	TRBJ1-3	TGTGCCTGGAGGTCAGGGGGCGCCTCTGGAAACACCATATATTTT	CAWRSGGASGNTIYF
TRBD1	TRBV14	NA	TRBJ1-2	TGTGCCAGCAGCCAAGATCTGCGGGACAGGGAAGGCTACACCTTC	CASSQDLRDREGYTF